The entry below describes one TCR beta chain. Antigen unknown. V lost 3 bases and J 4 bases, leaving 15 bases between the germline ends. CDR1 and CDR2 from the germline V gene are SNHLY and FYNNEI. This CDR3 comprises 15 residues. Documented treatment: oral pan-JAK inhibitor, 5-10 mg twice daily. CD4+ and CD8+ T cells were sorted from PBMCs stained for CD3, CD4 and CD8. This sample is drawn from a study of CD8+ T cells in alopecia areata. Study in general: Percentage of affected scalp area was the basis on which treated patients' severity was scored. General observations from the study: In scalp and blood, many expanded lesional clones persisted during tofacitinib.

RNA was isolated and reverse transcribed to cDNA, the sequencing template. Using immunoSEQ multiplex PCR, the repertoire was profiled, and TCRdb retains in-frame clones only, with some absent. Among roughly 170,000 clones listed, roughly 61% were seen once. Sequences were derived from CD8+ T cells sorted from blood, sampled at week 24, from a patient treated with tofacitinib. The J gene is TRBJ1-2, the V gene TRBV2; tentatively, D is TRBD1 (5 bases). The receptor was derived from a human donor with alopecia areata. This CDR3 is CASSEEGRTIYGYTF. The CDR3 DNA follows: TGTGCCAGCAGTGAGGAGGGACGGACTATCTATGGCTACACCTTC.